This entry describes one T cell receptor beta chain. The data were taken from a study of shared clonotypes between healthy human individuals. TCRdb keeps only in-frame clones here, not all; method: immunoSEQ multiplex PCR. Of approximately 2,300,000 clones listed, around 90% are singletons. The CDR3 spans 15 residues. Trimming took 1 base from V and 9 from J; bases not matched to a gene: 7. Germline assignment: CDR1 LNHNV and CDR2 YYDKDF (reference sequence). This receptor was identified in a man aged 18 to 30 in good health. Some clones in this sample may be carry-over from other donors' samples. V and J are TRBV15 and TRBJ2-1; 9 nucleotides align to TRBD2. Sequencing was done on a sample of naive CD4+ T cells from PBMCs. Subset described: CD45RA+ positively selected. The chain's CDR3 is CATSRGSAGGFEQFF. The DNA for the CDR3 is TGTGCCACCAGCAGAGGATCAGCGGGAGGTTTTGAGCAGTTCTTC. Drawing the rest from reference TRBV15 and TRBJ2-1, the complete variable domain is DAMVIQNPRYQVTQFGKPVTLSCSQTLNHNVMYWYQQKSSQAPKLLFHYYDKDFNNEADTPDNFQSRRPNTSFCFLDIRSPGLGDTAMYLCATSRGSAGGFEQFFGPGTRLTVL.